This T cell receptor (beta chain) was sequenced for a study of T cell responses to AZD1222 COVID-19 vaccine. This CDR3 region has 17 residues. General study findings and limits: Spike was spanned by vaccine-associated CD4 TCRs, which were dominant at 160-218 and 743-854. The repertoires were collected only after the peak T cell response.

Turning to this clone: Its cognate antigen is unknown.

Assay: immunoSEQ multiplex PCR; the TCRdb copy retains only in-frame clones and omits some. This table holds 130,000 or so clones, roughly 90% found once. This specimen was peripheral blood, taken on day 0 of AZD1222 vaccination. The clonotype was recovered from an adult in good health. V usage is TRBV1 and J usage is TRBJ2-1; the tabulated D call, TRBD2, remains unverified against the DNA. TRBV1 is a pseudogene segment. In nucleotides, the CDR3 is TGCACCAGCAGCCTTGGGGGGGAGACTAGATCCTACAATGAGCAGTTCTTC. This gives the protein CTSSLGGETRSYNEQFF.